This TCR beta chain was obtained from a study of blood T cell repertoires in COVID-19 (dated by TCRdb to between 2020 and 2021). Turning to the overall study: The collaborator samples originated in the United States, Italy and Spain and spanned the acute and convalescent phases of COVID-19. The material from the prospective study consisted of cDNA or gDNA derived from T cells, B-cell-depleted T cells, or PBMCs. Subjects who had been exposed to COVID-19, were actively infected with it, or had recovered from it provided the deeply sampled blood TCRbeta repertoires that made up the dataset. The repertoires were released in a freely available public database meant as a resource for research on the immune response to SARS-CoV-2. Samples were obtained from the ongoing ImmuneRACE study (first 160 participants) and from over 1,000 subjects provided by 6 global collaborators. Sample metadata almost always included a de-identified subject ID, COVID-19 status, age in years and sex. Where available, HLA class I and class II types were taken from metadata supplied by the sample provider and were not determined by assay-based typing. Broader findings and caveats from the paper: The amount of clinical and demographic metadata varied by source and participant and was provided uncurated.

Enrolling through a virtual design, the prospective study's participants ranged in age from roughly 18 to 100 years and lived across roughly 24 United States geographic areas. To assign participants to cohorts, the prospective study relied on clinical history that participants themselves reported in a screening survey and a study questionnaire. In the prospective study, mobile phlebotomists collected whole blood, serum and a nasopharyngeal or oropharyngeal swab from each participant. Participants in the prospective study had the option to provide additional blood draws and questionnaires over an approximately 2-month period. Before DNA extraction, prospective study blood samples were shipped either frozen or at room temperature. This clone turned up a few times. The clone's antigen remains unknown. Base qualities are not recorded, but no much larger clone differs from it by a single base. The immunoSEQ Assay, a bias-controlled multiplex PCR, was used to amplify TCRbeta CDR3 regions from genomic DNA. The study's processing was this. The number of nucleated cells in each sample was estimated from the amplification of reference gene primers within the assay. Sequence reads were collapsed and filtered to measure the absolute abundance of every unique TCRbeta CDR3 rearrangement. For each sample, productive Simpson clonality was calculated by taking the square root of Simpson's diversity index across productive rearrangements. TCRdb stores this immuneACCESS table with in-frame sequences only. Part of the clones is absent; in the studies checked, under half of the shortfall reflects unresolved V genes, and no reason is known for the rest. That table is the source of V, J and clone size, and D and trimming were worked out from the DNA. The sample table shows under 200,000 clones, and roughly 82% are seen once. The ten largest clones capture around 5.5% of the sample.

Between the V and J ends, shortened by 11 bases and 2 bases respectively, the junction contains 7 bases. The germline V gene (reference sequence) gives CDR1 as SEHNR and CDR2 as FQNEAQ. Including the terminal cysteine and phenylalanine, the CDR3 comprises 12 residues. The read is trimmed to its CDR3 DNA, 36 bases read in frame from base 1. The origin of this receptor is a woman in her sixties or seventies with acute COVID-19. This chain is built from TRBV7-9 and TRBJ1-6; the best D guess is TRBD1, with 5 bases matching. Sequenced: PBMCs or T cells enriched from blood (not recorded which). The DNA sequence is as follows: TGTGCCGGGGGGACCTATAATTCACCCCTCCACTTT. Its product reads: CAGGTYNSPLHF.